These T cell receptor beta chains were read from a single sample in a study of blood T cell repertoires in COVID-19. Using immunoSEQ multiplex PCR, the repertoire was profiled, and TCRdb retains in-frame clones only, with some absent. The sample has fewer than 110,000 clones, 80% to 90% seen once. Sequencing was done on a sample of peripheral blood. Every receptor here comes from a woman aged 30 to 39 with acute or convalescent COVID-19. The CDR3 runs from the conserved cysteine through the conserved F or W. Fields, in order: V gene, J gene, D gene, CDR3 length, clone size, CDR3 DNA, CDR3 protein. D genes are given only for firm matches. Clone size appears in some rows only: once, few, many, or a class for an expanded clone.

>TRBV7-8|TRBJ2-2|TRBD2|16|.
TGTGCCAGCAGCCCCATGGGGGGAGGGGACACCGGGGAGCTGTTTTTT
CASSPMGGGDTGELFF
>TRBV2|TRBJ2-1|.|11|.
TGTGCCACCCTTCTAGCAGATGAGCAGTTCTTC
CATLLADEQFF
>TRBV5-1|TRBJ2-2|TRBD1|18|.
TGCGCCAGCAGCCAGCCAGCGGGACAGGGGATGAACACCGGGGAGCTGTTTTTT
CASSQPAGQGMNTGELFF
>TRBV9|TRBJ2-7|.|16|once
TGTGCCAGCAGCGTGAGGGCAGGGGGAGGACCCTGGGAGCAGTACTTC
CASSVRAGGGPWEQYF
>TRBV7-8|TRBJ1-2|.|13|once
TGTGCCAGCAGCTTACAGGGTAACTATGGCTACACCTTC
CASSLQGNYGYTF
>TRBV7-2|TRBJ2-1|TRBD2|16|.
TGTGCCAGCAGCTCCCGAGGCGGGGGGGATTACAATGAGCAGTTCTTC
CASSSRGGGDYNEQFF
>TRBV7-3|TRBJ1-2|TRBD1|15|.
TGTGCCAGCAGCTCCCTCGGACAGGGAAACTATGGCTACACCTTC
CASSSLGQGNYGYTF
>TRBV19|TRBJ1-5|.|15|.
TGTGCCACCCAACGCGGGGGTCTAGGGAGTCAGCCCCAGCATTTT
CATQRGGLGSQPQHF
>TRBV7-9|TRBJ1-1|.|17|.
TGTGCCAGCAGCGTCAATAAGGGGCTCTTTTTAGACACTGAAGCTTTCTTT
CASSVNKGLFLDTEAFF
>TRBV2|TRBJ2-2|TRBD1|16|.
TGTGCCAGCAGTGATCTATGGCAGGGGGTCACCGGGGAGCTGTTTTTT
CASSDLWQGVTGELFF
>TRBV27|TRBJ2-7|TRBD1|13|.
TGTGCCAGCAGTATTACCCGGGACAGCGAGCAGTACTTC
CASSITRDSEQYF
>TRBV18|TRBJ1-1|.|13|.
TGTGCCACCCAGACGGAGAGGAACACTGAAGCTTTCTTT
CATQTERNTEAFF
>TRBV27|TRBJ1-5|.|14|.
TGTGCCAGCAGTTTAGCTAGGAACGATCAGCCCCAGCATTTT
CASSLARNDQPQHF
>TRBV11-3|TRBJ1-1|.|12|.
TGTGCCAGCAGCTCCCGAGGGGGGGAGGCTTTCTTT
CASSSRGGEAFF
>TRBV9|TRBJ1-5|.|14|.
TGTGCCAGCAGCGTAGGGGCCCAGGGTCAGCCCCAGCATTTT
CASSVGAQGQPQHF
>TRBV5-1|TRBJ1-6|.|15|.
TGCGCCAGCAGCTTGGAGGCGGCCAATAATTCACCCCTCCACTTT
CASSLEAANNSPLHF